This TCR beta chain was captured in a study of T cell changes during pregnancy in multiple sclerosis. Data came from immunoSEQ multiplex PCR; TCRdb stores just in-frame clones and leaves some out. This table has some 81,000 clones, 89% appearing once. The CDR3 loop spans 13 amino acids. Trimming shortened V by 8 bases and J by 3 bases, and 13 bases separated the two germline ends. Germline loops: CDR1 MNHEY, CDR2 SVGAGI. The TCR was taken from a female donor with multiple sclerosis, enrolled in a pregnancy study. The gene calls are TRBV6-5 and TRBJ1-2, with D perhaps matching TRBD1 (6 bases). The sample here was peripheral blood, taken before pregnancy. CDR3 region: CASCRGVYYGYTF. The CDR3 DNA sequence: TGTGCCAGCTGCAGGGGCGTGTACTATGGCTACACCTTC.